The 5 T cell receptor beta chains listed next were all sequenced from one sample in a study of cytomegalovirus exposure and HLA in healthy donors. Both 60 Vbeta primers and 13 Jbeta primers went into the PCR. The repertoire was sequenced with immunoSEQ multiplex PCR; TCRdb's copy has only in-frame clones and lacks some. The sample includes roughly 220,000 clones, around four fifths of them seen just once. The sample consisted of PBMCs. All receptors come from a man aged 45-65 years in good health and CMV-seronegative.

V usage is TRBV7-2 and J usage is TRBJ2-3; 8 nucleotides agree with TRBD1. This CDR3 comprises 15 residues. V dropped 4 bases and J dropped 1; count of bases not matched to a gene: 4. Germline V gene sequence: CDR1 SGHTA, CDR2 FQGNSA. The CDR3 bases are TGTGCCAGCAGCTCGACAGGGGAGGGCACAGATACGCAGTATTTT. It specifies CASSSTGEGTDTQYF.

V and J are TRBV27 and TRBJ2-5; the D is unclear. The end of the DNA is better explained by TRBJ2-7, so the J call may be wrong. This CDR3 comprises 12 residues. Germline V gene lookup returns CDR1 MNHEY and CDR2 SMNVEV (reference sequence). The CDR3 DNA reads as TGTGCCAGCAGTTCTACAAACTACGAGCAGTACTTC. Translation: CASSSTNYEQYF.

This clone has only a few counts. The chain couples TRBV30 to TRBJ1-2; TRBD1 matches at 7 bases. V gave up 1 base and J gave up 4 bases; unmatched junction bases: 15. The CDR3 contains 17 residues. Germline V CDR1 and CDR2: GTSNPN, SVGIG (reference sequence). CDR3 sequence (DNA): TGTGCCTGGAGTGACCCGTACTACGCGACAGGGACCTATGGCTACACCTTC. Its protein is CAWSDPYYATGTYGYTF.

The CDR3 is CASSSQGARFQPQHF. The CDR3 nucleotides read TGTGCCAGCAGTTCCCAGGGGGCTAGGTTTCAGCCCCAGCATTTT. The J gene is TRBJ1-5, the V gene TRBV27, with 8 bases aligning to TRBD1. Germline trimming cut 4 bases from V and 6 bases from J; bases unmatched to any gene: 8. Germline values: CDR1 MNHEY, CDR2 SMNVEV (reference sequence). The CDR3 covers 15 residues.

The genes are TRBV6-1 and TRBJ1-1; a weak D match, TRBD1 (6 bases). The germline V gene encodes CDR1 MNHNS and CDR2 SASEGT. V shed 5 bases and J shed 3 bases, with 16 bases lying between them. The CDR3 spans 15 residues. The CDR3 DNA sequence: TGTGCCAGCAGTCGGGGGGCGACGGTGGACACTGAAGCTTTCTTT. Protein: CASSRGATVDTEAFF.